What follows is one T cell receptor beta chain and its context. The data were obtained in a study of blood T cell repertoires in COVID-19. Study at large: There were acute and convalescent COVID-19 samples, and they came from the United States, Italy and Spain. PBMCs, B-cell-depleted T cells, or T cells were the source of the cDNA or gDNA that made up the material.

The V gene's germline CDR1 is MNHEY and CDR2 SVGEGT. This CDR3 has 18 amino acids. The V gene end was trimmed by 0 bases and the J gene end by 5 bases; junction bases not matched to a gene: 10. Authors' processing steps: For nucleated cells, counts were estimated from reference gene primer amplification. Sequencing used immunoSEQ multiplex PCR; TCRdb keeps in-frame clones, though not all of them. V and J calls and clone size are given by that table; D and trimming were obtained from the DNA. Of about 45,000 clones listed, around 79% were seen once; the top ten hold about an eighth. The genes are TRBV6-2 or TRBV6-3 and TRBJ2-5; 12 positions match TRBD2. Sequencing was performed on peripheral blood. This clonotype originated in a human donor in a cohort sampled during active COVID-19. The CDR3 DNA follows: TGTGCCAGCAGTTACTCCCGCCTAGCGGGAGGGCCGCAGGAGACCCAGTACTTC. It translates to CASSYSRLAGGPQETQYF.